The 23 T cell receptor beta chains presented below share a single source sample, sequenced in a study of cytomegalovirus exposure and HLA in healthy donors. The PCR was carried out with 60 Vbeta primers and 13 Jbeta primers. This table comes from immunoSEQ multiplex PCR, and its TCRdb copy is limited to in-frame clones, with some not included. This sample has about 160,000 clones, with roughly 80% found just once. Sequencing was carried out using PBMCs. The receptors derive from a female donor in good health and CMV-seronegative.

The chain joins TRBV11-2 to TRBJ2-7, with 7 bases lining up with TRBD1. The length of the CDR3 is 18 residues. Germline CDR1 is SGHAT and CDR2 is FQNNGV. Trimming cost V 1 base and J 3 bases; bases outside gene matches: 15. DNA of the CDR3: TGTGCCAGCAGCTTAGCTGCGGTCAACAGGGGTCCCTACTACGAGCAGTACTTC. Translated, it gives CASSLAAVNRGPYYEQYF.

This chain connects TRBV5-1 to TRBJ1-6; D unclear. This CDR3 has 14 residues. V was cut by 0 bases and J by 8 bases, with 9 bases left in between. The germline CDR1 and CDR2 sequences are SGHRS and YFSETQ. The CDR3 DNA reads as TGCGCCAGCAGCTTGGGGGCAATCCATTCACCCCTCCACTTT. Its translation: CASSLGAIHSPLHF. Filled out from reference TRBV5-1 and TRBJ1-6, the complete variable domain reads KAGVTQTPRYLIKTRGQQVTLSCSPISGHRSVSWYQQTPGQGLQFLFEYFSETQRNKGNFPGRFSGRQFSNSRSEMNVSTLELGDSALYLCASSLGAIHSPLHFGNGTRLTVT.

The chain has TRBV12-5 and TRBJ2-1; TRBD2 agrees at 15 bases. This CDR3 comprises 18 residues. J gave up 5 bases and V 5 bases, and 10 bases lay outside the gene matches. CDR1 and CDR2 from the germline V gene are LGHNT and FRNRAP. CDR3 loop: CASGPQGTSGGIDNEQFF. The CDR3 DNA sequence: TGTGCTAGTGGTCCCCAGGGGACTAGCGGGGGGATCGACAATGAGCAGTTCTTC.

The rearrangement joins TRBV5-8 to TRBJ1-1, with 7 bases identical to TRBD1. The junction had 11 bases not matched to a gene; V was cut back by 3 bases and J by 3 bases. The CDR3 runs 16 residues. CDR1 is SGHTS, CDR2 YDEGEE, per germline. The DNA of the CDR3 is TGTGCCAGCAGCTCGGAGGGGACAGACGGGGACACTGAAGCTTTCTTT. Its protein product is CASSSEGTDGDTEAFF.

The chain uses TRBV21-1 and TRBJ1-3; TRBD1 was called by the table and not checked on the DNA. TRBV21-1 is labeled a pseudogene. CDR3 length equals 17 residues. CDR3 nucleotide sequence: TGTGCCAGCAGCCCTCGGGACAGGACACGCTCTGGAAACACCATATATTTT. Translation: CASSPRDRTRSGNTIYF.

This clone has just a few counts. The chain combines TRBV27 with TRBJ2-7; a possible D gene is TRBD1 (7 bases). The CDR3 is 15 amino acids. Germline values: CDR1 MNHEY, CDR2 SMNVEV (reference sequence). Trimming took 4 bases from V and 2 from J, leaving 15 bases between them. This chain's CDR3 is CASSSPGRGAYEQYF. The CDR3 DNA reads TGTGCCAGCAGTTCGCCTGGCAGGGGGGCCTACGAGCAGTACTTC.

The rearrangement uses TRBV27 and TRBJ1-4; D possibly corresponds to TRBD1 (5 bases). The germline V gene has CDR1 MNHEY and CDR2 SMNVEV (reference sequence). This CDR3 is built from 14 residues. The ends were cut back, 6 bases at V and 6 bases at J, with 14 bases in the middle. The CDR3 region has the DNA TGTGCCAGCAGGCCACAGGTTTTCGATGAAAAACTGTTTTTT. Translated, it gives CASRPQVFDEKLFF.

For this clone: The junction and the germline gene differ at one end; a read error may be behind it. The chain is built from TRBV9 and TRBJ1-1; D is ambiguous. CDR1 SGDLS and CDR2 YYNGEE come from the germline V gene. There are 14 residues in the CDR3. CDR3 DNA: TGTGCCAGCAGCGCATTTGAGGGTGACACTGAAGTTTTCTTT. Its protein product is CASSAFEGDTEVFF.

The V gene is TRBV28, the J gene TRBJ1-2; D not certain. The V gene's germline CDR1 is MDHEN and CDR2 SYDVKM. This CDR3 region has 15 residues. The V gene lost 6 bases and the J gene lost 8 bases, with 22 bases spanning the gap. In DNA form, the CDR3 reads TGTGCCAGCAGGAGCCGGGATCGTAGTTATACGGGCTACACCTTC. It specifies CASRSRDRSYTGYTF.

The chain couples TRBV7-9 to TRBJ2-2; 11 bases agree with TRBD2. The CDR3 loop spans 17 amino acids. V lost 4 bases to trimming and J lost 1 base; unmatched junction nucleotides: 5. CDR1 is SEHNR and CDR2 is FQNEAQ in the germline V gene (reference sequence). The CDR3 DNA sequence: TGTGCCAGCAGCTCGCCTACTAGCGGGGGGAACACCGGGGAGCTGTTTTTT. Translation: CASSSPTSGGNTGELFF.

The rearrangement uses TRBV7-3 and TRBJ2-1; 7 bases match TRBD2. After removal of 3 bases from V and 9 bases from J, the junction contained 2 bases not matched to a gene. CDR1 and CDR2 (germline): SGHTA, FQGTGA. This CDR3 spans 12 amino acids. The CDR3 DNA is TGTGCCAGCAGCTTGGGCGGGGGTGAGCAGTTCTTC. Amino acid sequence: CASSLGGGEQFF.

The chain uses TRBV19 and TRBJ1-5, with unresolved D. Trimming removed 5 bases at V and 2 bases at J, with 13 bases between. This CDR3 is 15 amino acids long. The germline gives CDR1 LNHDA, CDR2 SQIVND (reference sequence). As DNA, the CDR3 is TGTGCCAGTAGTCGAGCCCCAAGCGGCAATCAGCCCCAGCATTTT. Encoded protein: CASSRAPSGNQPQHF.

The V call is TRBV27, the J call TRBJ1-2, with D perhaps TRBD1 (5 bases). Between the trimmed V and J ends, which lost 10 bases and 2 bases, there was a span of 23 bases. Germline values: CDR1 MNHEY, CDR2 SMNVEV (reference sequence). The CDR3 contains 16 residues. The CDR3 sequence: CATRTVRAGQNYGYTF. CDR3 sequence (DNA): TGTGCCACCCGCACCGTGAGAGCAGGGCAGAACTATGGCTACACCTTC.

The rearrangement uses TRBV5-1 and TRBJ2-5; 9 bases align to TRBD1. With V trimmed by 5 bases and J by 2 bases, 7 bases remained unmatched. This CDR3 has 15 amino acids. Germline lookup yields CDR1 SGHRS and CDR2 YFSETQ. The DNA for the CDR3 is TGCGCCAGCAGGGGGGGGACAGGGCAACAAGAGACCCAGTACTTC. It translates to CASRGGTGQQETQYF.

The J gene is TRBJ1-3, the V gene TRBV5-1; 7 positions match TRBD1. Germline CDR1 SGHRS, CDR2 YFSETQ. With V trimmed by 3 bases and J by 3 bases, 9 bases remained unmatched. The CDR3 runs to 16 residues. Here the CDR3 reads CASSSQGPPVGNTIYF. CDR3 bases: TGCGCCAGCAGCTCACAGGGGCCCCCGGTTGGAAACACCATATATTTT.

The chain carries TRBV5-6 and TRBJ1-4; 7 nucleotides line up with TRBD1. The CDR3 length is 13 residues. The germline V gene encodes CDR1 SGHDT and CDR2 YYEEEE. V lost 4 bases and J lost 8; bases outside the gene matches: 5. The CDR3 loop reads CASSRGLEEKLFF. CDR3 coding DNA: TGTGCCAGCAGCAGGGGGCTAGAGGAAAAACTGTTTTTT.

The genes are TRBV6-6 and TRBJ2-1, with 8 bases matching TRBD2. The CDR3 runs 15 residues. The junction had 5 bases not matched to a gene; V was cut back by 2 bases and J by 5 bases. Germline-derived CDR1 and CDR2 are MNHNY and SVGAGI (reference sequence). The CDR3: CASSYAVAGHNEQFF. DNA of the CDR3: TGTGCCAGCAGTTACGCGGTAGCGGGACACAATGAGCAGTTCTTC.

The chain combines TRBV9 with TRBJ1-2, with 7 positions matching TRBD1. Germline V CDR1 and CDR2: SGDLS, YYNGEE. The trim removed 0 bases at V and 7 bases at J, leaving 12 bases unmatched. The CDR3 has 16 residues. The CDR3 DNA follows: TGTGCCAGCAGCGTAGACCCCTCCCCAGGGGGTCGTGGCTACACCTTC. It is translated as CASSVDPSPGGRGYTF.

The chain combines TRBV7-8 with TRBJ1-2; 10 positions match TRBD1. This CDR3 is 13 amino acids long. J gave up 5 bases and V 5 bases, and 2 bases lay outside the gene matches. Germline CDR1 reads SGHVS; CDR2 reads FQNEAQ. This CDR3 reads CASSRDRGYGYTF. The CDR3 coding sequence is TGTGCCAGCAGCCGGGACAGGGGATATGGCTACACCTTC.

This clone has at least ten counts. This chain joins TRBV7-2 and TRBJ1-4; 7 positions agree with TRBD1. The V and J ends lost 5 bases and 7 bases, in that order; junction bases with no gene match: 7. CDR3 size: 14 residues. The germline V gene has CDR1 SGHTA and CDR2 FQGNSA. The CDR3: CASSRTGSGEKLFF. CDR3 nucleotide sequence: TGTGCCAGCAGCCGGACAGGTTCCGGTGAAAAACTGTTTTTT.

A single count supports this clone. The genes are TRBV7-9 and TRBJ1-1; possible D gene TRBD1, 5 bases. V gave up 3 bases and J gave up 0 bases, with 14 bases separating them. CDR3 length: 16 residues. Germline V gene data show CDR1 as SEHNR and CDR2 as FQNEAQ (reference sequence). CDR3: CASSLAGGGMNTEAFF. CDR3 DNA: TGTGCCAGCAGCTTGGCAGGTGGGGGGATGAACACTGAAGCTTTCTTT.

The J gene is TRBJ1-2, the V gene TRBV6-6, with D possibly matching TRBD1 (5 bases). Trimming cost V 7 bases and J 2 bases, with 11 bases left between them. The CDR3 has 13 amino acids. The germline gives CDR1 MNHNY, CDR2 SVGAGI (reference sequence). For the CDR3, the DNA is TGTGCCAGCATGAAGGGGCTAAACTATGGCTACACCTTC. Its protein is CASMKGLNYGYTF.

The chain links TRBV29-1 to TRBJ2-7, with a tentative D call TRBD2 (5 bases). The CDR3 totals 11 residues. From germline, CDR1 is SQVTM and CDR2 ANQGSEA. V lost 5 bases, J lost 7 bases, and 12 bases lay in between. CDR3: CSVSSPGEQYF. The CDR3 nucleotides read TGCAGCGTTTCTTCCCCGGGGGAGCAGTACTTC.